One sample yielded the 25 T cell receptor beta chains listed below, sequenced in a study of CD8+CD57+ T cells in acquired aplastic anemia. Profiling that covered TCR beta VDJ and CDR3 relied on genomic DNA as its template. One entry per CDR3 protein, called by TCRdb with MiXCR from the reads. The table shows fewer than 200,000 distinct CDR3 sequences, with about 44% occurring only once. Only patients with CD8+CD57+ cell expansion on flow cytometry were chosen for sequencing. Sequenced sample: sorted CD4+, CD8+, or CD8+CD57+ T cells (not recorded which) from PBMCs. These receptors all come from a human donor with aplastic anemia.

This clonotype was counted once. The junction and the germline gene differ at one end; a read error may be behind it. V and J are TRBV19 and TRBJ2-7, with D hard to call. This CDR3 spans 13 amino acids. Germline CDR1 and CDR2: LNHDA and SQIVND (reference sequence). The chain's CDR3 is CASQNVGFHEQYF. The CDR3 DNA sequence: TGCGCCAGTCAAAACGTGGGGTTCCACGAGCAGTACTTC.

The chain recombines TRBV20-1 with TRBJ2-3, with 7 bases aligning to TRBD2. The germline V gene encodes CDR1 DFQATT and CDR2 SNEGSKA (reference sequence). CDR3 length: 12 residues. CDR3 residues: CSLSGVTDTQYF. CDR3 DNA sequence: TGCTCCCTCAGCGGGGTGACAGATACGCAGTATTTT.

This clonotype was counted only a few times. The gene calls are TRBV7-4 and TRBJ1-1; 7 nucleotides align to TRBD1. The CDR3 extends over 13 amino acids. The V gene's germline CDR1 is SGHVT and CDR2 SQSDAQ. Trimming took 4 bases from V and 7 from J; bases not matched to a gene: 6. The CDR3 region has the DNA TGTGCCAGCAGCTCCAGGACAGGTCTTGAAGCTTTCTTT. This translates into CASSSRTGLEAFF.

This clonotype has a handful of counts. The rearrangement uses TRBV11-2 and TRBJ1-6; 7 nucleotides match TRBD1. The V segment lost 5 bases and the J segment 0 bases; nucleotides outside the gene matches: 4. Germline V gene lookup returns CDR1 SGHAT and CDR2 FQNNGV. CDR3 length: 16 amino acids. The CDR3 nucleotides read TGTGCCAGCAGCCCACAGGGGAGCTCCTATAATTCACCCCTCCACTTT. It translates to CASSPQGSSYNSPLHF.

The gene calls are TRBV10-3 and TRBJ2-1, with a weak D call TRBD2 (6 bases). CDR3 length equals 17 residues. The V end lost 3 bases, the J end lost 0 bases, and 15 bases lay between the germline ends. Per the germline V gene, CDR1 is ENHRY and CDR2 is SYGVKD. The CDR3 DNA sequence: TGTGCCATCAGTGACGTTTCCGGGACTTACTCCTACAATGAGCAGTTCTTC. Amino acid sequence: CAISDVSGTYSYNEQFF.

This clonotype has at least ten counts. CDR3 loop: CASSQVAGGSNQPQHF. The CDR3 DNA is TGCGCCAGCAGCCAAGTGGCCGGGGGGTCCAATCAGCCCCAGCATTTT. The V and J genes are TRBV4-1 and TRBJ1-5; perhaps TRBD1 as D (5 bases). CDR1 and CDR2 from the germline V gene are MGHRA and YSYEKL. The CDR3 sequence is 16 residues long. Trimming cost V 1 base and J 3 bases, with 13 bases left between them.

This clonotype was observed many times. This chain uses TRBV20-1 with TRBJ1-1; 9 bases map to TRBD1. There are 16 residues in the CDR3. CDR1 is DFQATT, CDR2 SNEGSKA, per germline (reference sequence). V shed 0 bases, J shed 8 bases, and the junction held 13 bases outside the gene matches. In DNA form, the CDR3 reads TGCAGTGCTAGAGATCTACAAGGGGGACAGGGTTCCGAAGCTTTCTTT. Translating it yields CSARDLQGGQGSEAFF.

This clonotype was seen at least ten times. The V and J genes are TRBV19 and TRBJ2-7; the D gene is possibly TRBD1 (6 bases). Germline loops: CDR1 LNHDA, CDR2 SQIVND (reference sequence). V lost 6 bases and J 2 bases, leaving 11 bases between the germline ends. CDR3 length: 13 residues. This chain's CDR3 is CASSTRGTYEQYF. Written as DNA, the CDR3 is TGTGCCAGTAGCACCAGGGGTACCTACGAGCAGTACTTC.

This rearrangement joins TRBV24-1 to TRBJ2-7; a weak D match, TRBD1 (6 bases). The CDR3 sequence is 13 residues long. V gave up 6 bases and J gave up 5 bases, with 13 bases separating them. The germline gives CDR1 KGHDR, CDR2 SFDVKD. CDR3 DNA sequence: TGTGCCACCAGTCAACCAGGGGACGACGAGCAGTACTTC. Amino acids: CATSQPGDDEQYF.

This clonotype appeared a few times. The CDR3 is CASSRRTGFNSPLHF. Written as DNA, the CDR3 is TGTGCCAGCAGCCGAAGGACAGGGTTCAATTCACCCCTCCACTTT. The chain combines TRBV3-1 with TRBJ1-6; 8 nucleotides align to TRBD1. Per germline, CDR1 LGHDT and CDR2 YNNKEL (reference sequence). After removal of 4 bases from V and 7 bases from J, the junction contained 6 bases not matched to a gene. The length of the CDR3 is 15 residues.

This clonotype was detected only once. V usage is TRBV9 and J usage is TRBJ1-2, with D perhaps TRBD1 (6 bases). The CDR3 length is 15 residues. With 0 bases removed from V and 8 bases from J, the gap between germline ends came to 17 bases. CDR1 SGDLS and CDR2 YYNGEE come from the germline V gene. The CDR3 reads CASSVEGRGAGGYTF. Written as DNA, the CDR3 is TGTGCCAGCAGCGTAGAAGGCAGGGGTGCAGGAGGCTACACCTTC.

A single count supports this clonotype. The gene calls are TRBV19 and TRBJ1-1; D is possibly TRBD1 (6 bases). Germline lookup yields CDR1 LNHDA and CDR2 SQIVND (reference sequence). V lost 7 bases, J lost 1 base, and 19 bases lay in between. The CDR3 has 16 amino acids. Here the CDR3 DNA reads TGTGCCAGTAACTCAGGGGCGACTTATAAGAACACTGAAGCTTTCTTT. The encoded protein is CASNSGATYKNTEAFF.

In this sample, this clonotype turned up many times. This rearrangement joins TRBV5-5 to TRBJ2-7; 9 bases line up with TRBD1. The germline V gene encodes CDR1 SGHKS and CDR2 YYEKEE (reference sequence). The CDR3 consists of 16 residues. V dropped 2 bases and J dropped 0; count of bases not matched to a gene: 6. The CDR3 region is CASSLGGTGSSYEQYF. CDR3 nucleotides: TGTGCCAGCAGCTTAGGGGGGACAGGGAGCTCCTACGAGCAGTACTTC.

The chain joins TRBV2 to TRBJ2-1, with 10 bases aligning to TRBD1. CDR1 and CDR2 (germline): SNHLY, FYNNEI. The CDR3 has 15 residues. The J segment lost 6 bases and the V segment lost 6 bases, leaving 8 bases of the junction unmatched. CDR3 DNA: TGTGCCAGCAGCGACCGGGACAGGGGTTTCAATGAGCAGTTCTTC. Translated: CASSDRDRGFNEQFF.

This chain uses TRBV15 with TRBJ2-7; TRBD2 matches at 14 bases. Germline V gene sequence: CDR1 LNHNV, CDR2 YYDKDF (reference sequence). V shed 4 bases, J shed 6 bases, and the junction held 8 bases outside the gene matches. This CDR3 comprises 16 residues. The CDR3 region has the DNA TGTGCCACCAGCACCGGGACTAGCGGGAGTTTCGTCGAGCAGTACTTC. It specifies CATSTGTSGSFVEQYF. The full variable domain, with the rest looked up from reference TRBV15 and TRBJ2-7, is DAMVIQNPRYQVTQFGKPVTLSCSQTLNHNVMYWYQQKSSQAPKLLFHYYDKDFNNEADTPDNFQSRRPNTSFCFLDIRSPGLGDTAMYLCATSTGTSGSFVEQYFGPGTRLTVT.

This clonotype appeared a few times. J is TRBJ1-6 and V is TRBV5-1, with D tentatively TRBD1 (5 bases). V dropped 0 bases and J dropped 2 bases, with 9 bases sitting between them. Looked up from germline, CDR1 is SGHRS and CDR2 is YFSETQ. CDR3 length equals 16 residues. This CDR3 reads CASSLVSGTYNSPLHF. CDR3 DNA: TGCGCCAGCAGCTTGGTGTCAGGGACCTATAATTCACCCCTCCACTTT.

The rearrangement joins TRBV24-1 to TRBJ2-7, with D possibly TRBD2 on 6 matching bases. Trimming removed 0 bases at V and 6 bases at J, with 23 bases between. The CDR3 has 18 amino acids. From germline, CDR1 is KGHDR and CDR2 SFDVKD. The CDR3 here is CATSDLNDGSGRSGEQYF. DNA of the CDR3: TGTGCCACCAGTGATTTGAACGACGGTTCAGGGAGGTCAGGCGAGCAGTACTTC.

With regard to this clonotype: A clone one base away is much larger, so this may be a read error. V is TRBV6-1 and J is TRBJ2-7; D possibly matches TRBD1 or TRBD2 (5 bases each). Germline CDR1 MNHNS, CDR2 SASEGT. This CDR3 region has 13 residues. CDR3 DNA sequence: TGTGCCAGCAGCCGGGACGGATACTACGGGCAGTACTTC. This encodes CASSRDGYYGQYF.

This clonotype was seen a few times. The chain has TRBV10-2 and TRBJ1-5; the D is unclear. Germline lookup yields CDR1 WSHSY and CDR2 SAAADI. The CDR3 is 12 amino acids. V was shortened by 2 bases and J by 6 bases, with 5 bases between the two germline ends. CDR3 sequence (DNA): TGCGCCAGCAGTGAGCTGTCTCAGCCCCAGCATTTT. It is translated as CASSELSQPQHF.

The chain couples TRBV28 to TRBJ1-1, with 8 bases that match TRBD1. This CDR3 is built from 13 residues. CDR1 and CDR2 from the germline V gene are MDHEN and SYDVKM. Trimming at V came to 7 bases and at J to 7 bases, leaving 8 bases not matched to a gene. DNA of the CDR3: TGTGCCAGCATCAAGGGACAGGACCTTGAAGCTTTCTTT. This codes for CASIKGQDLEAFF.

The J gene is TRBJ2-7, the V gene TRBV15, with no clear D. Germline values: CDR1 LNHNV, CDR2 YYDKDF (reference sequence). With 3 bases removed from V and 4 bases from J, the gap between germline ends came to 13 bases. This CDR3 region has 14 residues. The CDR3 nucleotides read TGTGCCACCAGCAGGGCCCAGAAGAGTTACGAGCAGTACTTC. Amino acids: CATSRAQKSYEQYF.

About this clonotype itself: A much larger clone lies one base from this, so it may be a read error. CDR3 sequence: CASSQYSSQGRSYTF. The CDR3 nucleotides read TGTGCCAGCAGTCAATACTCGTCACAGGGCAGGAGCTACACCTTC. The chain has TRBV6-1 and TRBJ1-2; maybe TRBD1 (6 bases). CDR1 and CDR2 (germline): MNHNS, SASEGT. The V end was cut by 5 bases, the J end by 9 bases, with 22 bases between. The CDR3 runs to 15 residues.

CDR3 loop: CASSIRQGRFYGYTF. In nucleotides, the CDR3 is TGTGCCAGTAGTATAAGACAGGGAAGGTTCTATGGCTACACCTTC. The rearrangement uses TRBV19 and TRBJ1-2, with 7 bases aligning to TRBD1. The CDR3 runs 15 residues. J lost 4 bases, V lost 2 bases, and 7 bases had no gene match. CDR1 is LNHDA and CDR2 is SQIVND in the germline V gene (reference sequence).

This clonotype was seen many times. The chain couples TRBV19 to TRBJ1-4; D gene ambiguous. V lost 3 bases to trimming and J lost 3 bases, with 8 bases between them. Per germline, CDR1 LNHDA and CDR2 SQIVND (reference sequence). The CDR3 covers 14 residues. DNA for the CDR3: TGTGCCAGTAGTATCCAGTCGGCTAATGAAAAACTGTTTTTT. Residues: CASSIQSANEKLFF. Variable domain in full (rest from reference TRBV19 and TRBJ1-4): DGGITQSPKYLFRKEGQNVTLSCEQNLNHDAMYWYRQDPGQGLRLIYYSQIVNDFQKGDIAEGYSVSREKKESFPLTVTSAQKNPTAFYLCASSIQSANEKLFFGSGTQLSVL.

In its sample, this clonotype was seen many times. The chain combines TRBV7-9 with TRBJ2-7, with D perhaps matching TRBD1 (6 bases). The CDR3 is made up of 13 amino acids. Trimming pared 4 bases from V and 6 bases from J, leaving 13 bases between. Germline CDR1 reads SEHNR; CDR2 reads FQNEAQ (reference sequence). The CDR3 region is CASSSQGGGEQYF. Here the CDR3 DNA reads TGTGCCAGCAGCTCTCAAGGGGGTGGCGAGCAGTACTTC.